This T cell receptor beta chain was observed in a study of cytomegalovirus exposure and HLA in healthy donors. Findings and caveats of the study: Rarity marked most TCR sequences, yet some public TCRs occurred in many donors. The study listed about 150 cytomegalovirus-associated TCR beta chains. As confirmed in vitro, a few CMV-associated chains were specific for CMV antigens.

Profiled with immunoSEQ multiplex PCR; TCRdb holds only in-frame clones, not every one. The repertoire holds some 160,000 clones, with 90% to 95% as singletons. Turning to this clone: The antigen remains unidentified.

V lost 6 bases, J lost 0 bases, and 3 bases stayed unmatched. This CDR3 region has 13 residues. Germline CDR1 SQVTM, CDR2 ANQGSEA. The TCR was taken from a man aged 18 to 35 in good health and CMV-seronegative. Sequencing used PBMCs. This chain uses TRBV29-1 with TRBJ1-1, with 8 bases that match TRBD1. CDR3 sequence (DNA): TGCAGCGTACAGGGGGTTTTGAACACTGAAGCTTTCTTT. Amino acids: CSVQGVLNTEAFF.